This T cell receptor (beta chain) was found in a study of patients and donors after allogeneic stem cell transplantation. TCRdb itself ran the RT-PCR reads through MiXCR, one entry per CDR3 protein. The sample has 25,000 to 30,000 distinct CDR3 sequences, 6.5% to 10% seen once. This clonotype was seen a few times. This TCR was recovered from a human donor who was either an allogeneic HSCT recipient or a stem cell or donor lymphocyte infusion donor (not recorded which). It is not recorded whose cells these are; they may come from a transplant donor. Sequenced sample: blood, either unsorted or a sorted T cell fraction (not recorded which).

Here the CDR3 DNA reads TGTGCCAGCAGCTCCCCTCTTACAGGGTTCTACACCTTC. Its translation is CASSSPLTGFYTF. V is TRBV7-2 and J is TRBJ1-2; perhaps TRBD1 as D (6 bases). The germline V gene encodes CDR1 SGHTA and CDR2 FQGNSA. V was pared by 4 bases and J by 10 bases, with 16 bases between. The CDR3 runs to 13 residues.